Sequencing of this TCR beta chain was carried out in a study of blood T cells in healthy people across ages. A J-beta primer mix and a sample-barcoded 5' primer were used in a second PCR of about 7 to 11 cycles. TCRdb re-analysed the 5' RACE reads in MiXCR, keeping a single row per CDR3 protein. Of around 650,000 distinct CDR3 sequences listed, less than 40% were seen once; the top ten hold over 15%. The CDR3 loop spans 13 amino acids. Germline assignment: CDR1 DFQATT and CDR2 SNEGSKA (reference sequence). V lost 6 bases to trimming and J lost 3 bases, with 14 bases between them. This clonotype was counted at least ten times.

The chain is built from TRBV20-1 and TRBJ1-2; D perhaps matches TRBD1 (6 bases). The material sequenced was blood. The TCR was taken from a woman of 80 years or more in good health. The DNA for the CDR3 is TGCAGTGCATACGGCAACAGGGACTATGGCTACACCTTC. Protein: CSAYGNRDYGYTF.